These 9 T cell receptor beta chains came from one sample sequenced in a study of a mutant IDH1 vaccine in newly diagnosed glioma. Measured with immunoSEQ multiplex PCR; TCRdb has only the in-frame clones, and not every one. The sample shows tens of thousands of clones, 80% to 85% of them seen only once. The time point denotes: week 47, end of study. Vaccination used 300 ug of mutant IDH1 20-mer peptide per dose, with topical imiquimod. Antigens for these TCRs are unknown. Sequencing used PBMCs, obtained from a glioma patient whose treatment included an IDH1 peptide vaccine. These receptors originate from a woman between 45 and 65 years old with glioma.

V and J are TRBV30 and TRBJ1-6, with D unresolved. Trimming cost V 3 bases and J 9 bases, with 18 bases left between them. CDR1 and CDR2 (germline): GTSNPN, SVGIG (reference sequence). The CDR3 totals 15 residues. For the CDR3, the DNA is TGTGCCTGGAGCGGTGGGAGCTTGGTGGGTTCACCCCTCCACTTT. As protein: CAWSGGSLVGSPLHF.

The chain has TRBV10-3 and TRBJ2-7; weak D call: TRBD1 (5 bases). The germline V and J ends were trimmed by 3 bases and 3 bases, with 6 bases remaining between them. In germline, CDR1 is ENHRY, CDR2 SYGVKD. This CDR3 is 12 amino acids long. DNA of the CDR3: TGTGCCATCAGTGATAGGGGCTACGAGCAGTACTTC. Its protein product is CAISDRGYEQYF.

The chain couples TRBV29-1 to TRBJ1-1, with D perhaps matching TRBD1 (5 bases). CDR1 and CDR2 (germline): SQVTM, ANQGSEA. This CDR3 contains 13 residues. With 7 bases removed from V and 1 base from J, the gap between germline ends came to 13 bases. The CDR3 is CSDRQSQNTEAFF. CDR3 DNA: TGCAGCGATCGACAGTCGCAGAACACTGAAGCTTTCTTT.

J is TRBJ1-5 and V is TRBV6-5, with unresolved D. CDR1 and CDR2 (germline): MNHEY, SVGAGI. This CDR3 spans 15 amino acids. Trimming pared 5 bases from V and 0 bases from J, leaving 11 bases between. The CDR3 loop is CASSITPDSNQPQHF. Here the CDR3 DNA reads TGTGCCAGCAGTATTACGCCCGATAGCAATCAGCCCCAGCATTTT.

CDR3 in DNA: TGCAGCGTTACTGACAGGGACACCGGGGAGCTGTTTTTT. This encodes CSVTDRDTGELFF. The chain uses TRBV29-1 and TRBJ2-2, with 7 bases identical to TRBD1. The V gene end was trimmed by 5 bases and the J gene end by 3 bases; junction bases not matched to a gene: 3. Germline V lookup: CDR1 SQVTM, CDR2 ANQGSEA. The CDR3 runs to 13 residues.

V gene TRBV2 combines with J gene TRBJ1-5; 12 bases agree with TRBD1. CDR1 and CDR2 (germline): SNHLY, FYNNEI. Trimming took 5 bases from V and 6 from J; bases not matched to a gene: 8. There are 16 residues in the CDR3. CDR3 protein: CASSTRDRGRVQPQHF. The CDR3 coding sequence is TGTGCCAGCAGTACCCGGGACAGGGGGCGAGTTCAGCCCCAGCATTTT.

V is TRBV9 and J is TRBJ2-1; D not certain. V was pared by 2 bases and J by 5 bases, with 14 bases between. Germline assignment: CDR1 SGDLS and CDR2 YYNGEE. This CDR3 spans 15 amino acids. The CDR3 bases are TGTGCCAGCAGCGTCCAGAGTGGCAAGAACAATGAGCAGTTCTTC. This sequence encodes CASSVQSGKNNEQFF.

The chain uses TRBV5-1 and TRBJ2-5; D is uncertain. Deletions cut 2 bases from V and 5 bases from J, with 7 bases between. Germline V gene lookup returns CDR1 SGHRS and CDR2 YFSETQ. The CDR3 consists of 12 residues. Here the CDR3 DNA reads TGCGCCAGCAGCTTAAATCGGGAGACCCAGTACTTC. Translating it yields CASSLNRETQYF.

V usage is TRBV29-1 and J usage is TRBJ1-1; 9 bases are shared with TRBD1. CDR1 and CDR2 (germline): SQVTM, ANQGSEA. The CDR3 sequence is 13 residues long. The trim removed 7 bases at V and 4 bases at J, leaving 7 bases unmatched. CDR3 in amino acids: CSGAQGAGTEAFF. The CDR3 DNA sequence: TGCAGCGGGGCACAGGGGGCGGGCACTGAAGCTTTCTTT.